Here is one T cell receptor (beta chain) with its context. This entry comes from a study of blood T cell repertoires in COVID-19. Study-wide background: Researchers got acute and convalescent COVID-19 samples from the United States, Italy and Spain. The analysed material was cDNA or gDNA that came from T cells, B-cell-depleted T cells, or PBMCs.

In the original workflow: The authors estimated nucleated cell counts from reference gene primer amplification. Profiling relied on immunoSEQ multiplex PCR, and the TCRdb table lists in-frame clones only, not all of them. V and J calls and clone size are as listed in that table; D and trimming were resolved from the DNA. The sample consists of approximately 400,000 clones, over 65% of them appearing once. Trimming at V came to 8 bases and at J to 4 bases, leaving 11 bases not matched to a gene. CDR3 length: 14 amino acids. From germline, CDR1 is SNHLY and CDR2 FYNNEI. Sequencing was carried out using peripheral blood. The clonotype originates from a human donor with acute or convalescent COVID-19. The donor label of this sample is uncertain. The chain uses TRBV2 and TRBJ2-7; 7 bases are a match to TRBD2. This chain's CDR3 is CASCCLAEAYEQYF. The CDR3 DNA follows: TGTGCCAGCTGCTGTCTAGCGGAGGCTTACGAGCAGTACTTC. Supplemented by reference TRBV2 and TRBJ2-7, the full variable domain reads EPEVTQTPSHQVTQMGQEVILRCVPISNHLYFYWYRQILGQKVEFLVSFYNNEISEKSEIFDDQFSVERPDGSNFTLKIRSTKLEDSAMYFCASCCLAEAYEQYFGPGTRLTVT.